The following is a TCR beta chain sequence with its context. This entry comes from a study of shared clonotypes between healthy human individuals. Sequencing was performed with immunoSEQ multiplex PCR; in TCRdb, only in-frame clones are kept and a portion is missing. The sample consists of a few million clones, under 95% of them appearing once. The source of this sequence is a man aged 18 to 30 in good health. Some clones in this sample may be carry-over from other donors' samples. Sequences were obtained from naive CD4+ T cells from PBMCs. Specified subset: CD45RA+ positively selected.

For the CDR3, the DNA is TGTGCCTCCGGCGGGGGGGCCGCTAGCGGGAGGGCCTTGAACAATGAGCAGTTCTTC. Translated: CASGGGAASGRALNNEQFF. The chain combines TRBV30 with TRBJ2-1, with 12 bases aligning to TRBD2. The CDR3 length is 19 residues. Germline V CDR1 and CDR2: GTSNPN, SVGIG (reference sequence). With 7 bases clipped from V and 5 bases from J, the junction kept 21 bases outside the gene matches.